The rows below give T cell receptor beta chains drawn from one sample of a study of cytomegalovirus exposure and HLA in healthy donors. The repertoire was sequenced with immunoSEQ multiplex PCR; TCRdb's copy has only in-frame clones and lacks some. The sample has fewer than 150,000 clones. Source material: PBMCs. The receptors were sampled from a man aged 18-30 years in good health and CMV-seronegative. Each CDR3 is given with its conserved first and last residue. D genes are given only for firm matches.

J gene: TRBJ1-1; D gene: .; V gene: TRBV7-8; CDR3 protein: CASSSKGSSEPEAFF; CDR3 DNA: TGTGCCAGCAGCTCCAAAGGGAGTTCGGAGCCTGAAGCTTTCTTT
J gene: TRBJ2-7; D gene: .; V gene: TRBV6-1; CDR3 protein: CASSGDGSYEQYF; CDR3 DNA: TGTGCCAGCAGCGGCGACGGGTCCTACGAGCAGTACTTC
J gene: TRBJ1-2; D gene: .; V gene: TRBV28; CDR3 protein: CASSLVSQGYTF; CDR3 DNA: TGTGCCAGCAGTTTGGTCAGTCAGGGCTACACCTTC
J gene: TRBJ1-6; D gene: TRBD1; V gene: TRBV18; CDR3 protein: CASSPKTGISPLHF; CDR3 DNA: TGTGCCAGCTCACCCAAGACAGGGATATCCCCCCTCCACTTT
J gene: TRBJ1-1; D gene: TRBD1; V gene: TRBV19; CDR3 protein: CAIYGTGGQAFF; CDR3 DNA: TGTGCCATTTACGGGACAGGGGGCCAAGCTTTCTTT
J gene: TRBJ1-1; D gene: .; V gene: TRBV2; CDR3 protein: CASQGTEAFF; CDR3 DNA: TGTGCCAGTCAGGGGACTGAAGCTTTCTTT
J gene: TRBJ2-7; D gene: TRBD1; V gene: TRBV27; CDR3 protein: CASSFSTGSSYEQYF; CDR3 DNA: TGTGCCAGCAGTTTCTCGACAGGGAGCTCCTACGAGCAGTACTTC
J gene: TRBJ2-7; D gene: TRBD1; V gene: TRBV2; CDR3 protein: CASSELLGQGTEQYF; CDR3 DNA: TGTGCCAGCAGTGAACTTCTGGGACAGGGAACCGAGCAGTACTTC
J gene: TRBJ2-7; D gene: .; V gene: TRBV5-1; CDR3 protein: CASSRSRQGNYEQYF; CDR3 DNA: TGCGCCAGCAGCCGCTCCCGGCAGGGGAACTACGAGCAGTACTTC
J gene: TRBJ1-2; D gene: .; V gene: TRBV29-1; CDR3 protein: CSVVGDYGYTF; CDR3 DNA: TGCAGCGTTGTCGGGGACTATGGCTACACCTTC
J gene: TRBJ1-2; D gene: .; V gene: TRBV11-2; CDR3 protein: CASSFRGTGIYGYTF; CDR3 DNA: TGTGCCAGCAGCTTCCGGGGGACGGGAATCTATGGCTACACCTTC
J gene: TRBJ2-7; D gene: TRBD2; V gene: TRBV10-1; CDR3 protein: CASGTTLSYEQYF; CDR3 DNA: TGCGCCAGCGGGACTACCCTTTCCTACGAGCAGTACTTC
J gene: TRBJ2-7; D gene: TRBD2; V gene: TRBV2; CDR3 protein: CATGRSPTYEQYF; CDR3 DNA: TGTGCCACCGGGAGGTCCCCAACCTACGAGCAGTACTTC
J gene: TRBJ2-2; D gene: TRBD2; V gene: TRBV6-4; CDR3 protein: CASSDSREGTGELFF; CDR3 DNA: TGTGCCAGCAGTGACTCGCGGGAGGGCACCGGGGAGCTGTTTTTT
J gene: TRBJ1-1; D gene: .; V gene: TRBV11-2; CDR3 protein: CASSPIQGGPKAFF; CDR3 DNA: TGTGCCAGCAGCCCGATTCAGGGAGGGCCAAAAGCTTTCTTT
J gene: TRBJ2-1; D gene: .; V gene: TRBV11-2; CDR3 protein: CASSLEKGNNNEQFF; CDR3 DNA: TGTGCCAGCAGCTTAGAGAAGGGGAACAACAATGAGCAGTTCTTC
J gene: TRBJ2-7; D gene: TRBD2; V gene: TRBV9; CDR3 protein: CASSPGLAATYEQYF; CDR3 DNA: TGTGCCAGCAGCCCCGGACTAGCGGCAACCTACGAGCAGTACTTC
J gene: TRBJ1-1; D gene: .; V gene: TRBV5-6; CDR3 protein: CASSWGDKAFF; CDR3 DNA: TGTGCCAGCAGCTGGGGGGATAAAGCTTTCTTT
J gene: TRBJ2-7; D gene: .; V gene: TRBV7-8; CDR3 protein: CASSSAAEQYF; CDR3 DNA: TGTGCCAGCAGCTCCGCGGCCGAGCAGTACTTC
J gene: TRBJ2-7; D gene: .; V gene: TRBV9; CDR3 protein: CASSGLSYEQYF; CDR3 DNA: TGTGCCAGCAGCGGACTATCCTACGAGCAGTACTTC
J gene: TRBJ1-2; D gene: TRBD1; V gene: TRBV11-1; CDR3 protein: CASSSGTGFYGYTF; CDR3 DNA: TGTGCCAGCAGCTCCGGGACAGGGTTCTATGGCTACACCTTC
J gene: TRBJ2-5; D gene: TRBD2; V gene: TRBV7-2; CDR3 protein: CASSLGGSGGQETQYF; CDR3 DNA: TGTGCCAGCAGCTTAGGTGGTAGCGGGGGGCAAGAGACCCAGTACTTC
J gene: TRBJ1-1; D gene: .; V gene: TRBV18; CDR3 protein: CASSPRERAEAFF; CDR3 DNA: TGTGCCAGCTCACCACGTGAACGGGCTGAAGCTTTCTTT
J gene: TRBJ1-2; D gene: TRBD1; V gene: TRBV19; CDR3 protein: CASLARTGGLDGYTF; CDR3 DNA: TGTGCCAGTCTTGCCCGGACAGGGGGCCTCGATGGCTACACCTTC
J gene: TRBJ1-2; D gene: .; V gene: TRBV29-1; CDR3 protein: CSVTGSGYGYTF; CDR3 DNA: TGCAGCGTTACAGGCTCGGGCTATGGCTACACCTTC
J gene: TRBJ1-1; D gene: TRBD1; V gene: TRBV7-9; CDR3 protein: CASSRRTGIMNTEAFF; CDR3 DNA: TGTGCCAGCAGCCGACGGACAGGAATTATGAACACTGAAGCTTTCTTT
J gene: TRBJ1-2; D gene: TRBD1; V gene: TRBV7-9; CDR3 protein: CASSLATGTGIGGYTF; CDR3 DNA: TGTGCCAGCAGCTTAGCTACCGGGACAGGGATAGGTGGCTACACCTTC